A selection of T cell receptor beta chains follows, all from one sample in a study of blood T cell repertoires in COVID-19. Produced via immunoSEQ multiplex PCR; TCRdb's table is partial and in-frame only. The table lists about 170,000 clones, more than 75% of them singletons. Sequenced input: peripheral blood. The receptors shown here come from a man between 65 and 85 years old with acute or convalescent COVID-19. The CDR3 runs from the conserved cysteine through the conserved F or W. The order of the fields is J gene, V gene, clone size, D gene, CDR3 protein, CDR3 DNA. The D gene is left open where the match is weak. Clone sizes are given selectively: once, few, many, or a class where the clone is expanded.

j_call: TRBJ2-4
v_call: TRBV30
clone_size: once
d_call: NA
cdr3_aa: CAWSRGGANIQYF
cdr3_nt: TGTGCCTGGAGTAGGGGGGGAGCGAACATTCAGTACTTC

j_call: TRBJ1-2
v_call: TRBV6-5
clone_size: NA
d_call: NA
cdr3_aa: CASSPTDFYGYTF
cdr3_nt: TGTGCCAGCAGTCCGACAGATTTCTATGGCTACACCTTC

j_call: TRBJ1-6
v_call: TRBV10-3
clone_size: NA
d_call: TRBD1
cdr3_aa: CAISEPRGRGTGSYNSPLHF
cdr3_nt: TGTGCCATCAGTGAGCCTCGGGGCAGGGGGACTGGCTCCTATAATTCACCCCTCCACTTT

j_call: TRBJ1-5
v_call: TRBV2
clone_size: few
d_call: NA
cdr3_aa: CASSEGQYGQPQHF
cdr3_nt: TGTGCCAGCAGTGAGGGGCAGTATGGTCAGCCCCAGCATTTT

j_call: TRBJ1-6
v_call: TRBV6-5
clone_size: few
d_call: TRBD1
cdr3_aa: CASSPDREDSPLHF
cdr3_nt: TGTGCCAGCAGTCCTGACAGGGAGGATTCACCCCTCCACTTT

j_call: TRBJ2-7
v_call: TRBV3-1/TRBV3-2
clone_size: once
d_call: NA
cdr3_aa: CASSQRGGYEQYF
cdr3_nt: TGTGCCAGCAGCCAAAGGGGAGGCTACGAGCAGTACTTC

j_call: TRBJ1-1
v_call: TRBV10-3
clone_size: NA
d_call: NA
cdr3_aa: CATSVGAEAFF
cdr3_nt: TGTGCCACTTCCGTAGGGGCTGAAGCTTTCTTT

j_call: TRBJ1-6
v_call: TRBV27
clone_size: NA
d_call: TRBD1
cdr3_aa: CASSLRQGGSSYNSPLHF
cdr3_nt: TGTGCCAGCAGTTTACGACAGGGAGGCAGTTCCTATAATTCACCCCTCCACTTT

j_call: TRBJ2-1
v_call: TRBV7-2
clone_size: NA
d_call: NA
cdr3_aa: CASSSRGAPYNEQFF
cdr3_nt: TGTGCCAGCAGCTCCCGCGGGGCACCCTACAATGAGCAGTTCTTC

j_call: TRBJ1-6
v_call: TRBV11-2
clone_size: once
d_call: TRBD1
cdr3_aa: CASSLALQGTPLHF
cdr3_nt: TGTGCCAGCAGCTTAGCCTTACAGGGGACACCCCTCCACTTT

j_call: TRBJ1-2
v_call: TRBV10-3
clone_size: NA
d_call: NA
cdr3_aa: CAISESESGYTF
cdr3_nt: TGTGCCATCAGTGAGTCGGAGTCTGGCTACACCTTC

j_call: TRBJ1-1
v_call: TRBV18
clone_size: once
d_call: NA
cdr3_aa: CASSEGTGWDTEAFF
cdr3_nt: TGTGCCAGCTCGGAAGGTACAGGGTGGGACACTGAAGCTTTCTTT

j_call: TRBJ2-6
v_call: TRBV18
clone_size: NA
d_call: NA
cdr3_aa: CASSPSSGANVLTF
cdr3_nt: TGTGCCAGCTCACCATCGAGTGGGGCCAACGTCCTGACTTTC

j_call: TRBJ2-3
v_call: TRBV6-5
clone_size: NA
d_call: NA
cdr3_aa: CASSYRPEGGDTQYF
cdr3_nt: TGTGCCAGCAGTTACCGCCCGGAGGGTGGAGATACGCAGTATTTT

j_call: TRBJ1-3
v_call: TRBV6-2/TRBV6-3
clone_size: NA
d_call: NA
cdr3_aa: CASSYHSSGNTIYF
cdr3_nt: TGTGCCAGCAGTTATCACAGCTCTGGAAACACCATATATTTT

j_call: TRBJ2-4
v_call: TRBV30
clone_size: NA
d_call: TRBD2
cdr3_aa: CAWTPGLAGDIQYF
cdr3_nt: TGTGCCTGGACCCCTGGACTAGCGGGAGACATTCAGTACTTC

j_call: TRBJ2-7
v_call: TRBV15
clone_size: NA
d_call: NA
cdr3_aa: CATSRKSLSYEQYF
cdr3_nt: TGTGCCACCAGCAGAAAAAGTCTGAGTTACGAGCAGTACTTC

j_call: TRBJ2-1
v_call: TRBV6-6
clone_size: NA
d_call: NA
cdr3_aa: CASSQISGLTQFF
cdr3_nt: TGTGCCAGCAGTCAGATCTCGGGGTTAACGCAGTTCTTC

j_call: TRBJ2-1
v_call: TRBV7-3
clone_size: NA
d_call: TRBD1
cdr3_aa: CASSPGQGRGGVYNEQFF
cdr3_nt: TGTGCCAGCAGCCCGGGACAGGGGAGGGGTGGGGTCTACAATGAGCAGTTCTTC

j_call: TRBJ2-5
v_call: TRBV5-1
clone_size: NA
d_call: NA
cdr3_aa: CASSFGRQETQYF
cdr3_nt: TGCGCCAGCAGCTTTGGGCGCCAAGAGACCCAGTACTTC

j_call: TRBJ1-5
v_call: TRBV6-2/TRBV6-3
clone_size: NA
d_call: NA
cdr3_aa: CASSRSYSNQPQHF
cdr3_nt: TGTGCCAGCAGCCGGAGCTATAGCAATCAGCCCCAGCATTTT

j_call: TRBJ2-5
v_call: TRBV6-1
clone_size: NA
d_call: TRBD2
cdr3_aa: CASSDPGGETQYF
cdr3_nt: TGTGCCAGCAGTGACCCGGGGGGGGAGACCCAGTACTTC

j_call: TRBJ1-2
v_call: TRBV24-1
clone_size: once
d_call: TRBD1
cdr3_aa: CATSDRQGWYGYTF
cdr3_nt: TGTGCCACCAGTGACCGACAGGGTTGGTATGGCTACACCTTC

j_call: TRBJ1-3
v_call: TRBV30
clone_size: NA
d_call: NA
cdr3_aa: CAWSLSGGFSGNTIYF
cdr3_nt: TGTGCCTGGAGTTTATCGGGTGGGTTCTCTGGAAACACCATATATTTT

j_call: TRBJ1-2
v_call: TRBV19
clone_size: NA
d_call: NA
cdr3_aa: CASRARQDNLWGYTF
cdr3_nt: TGTGCCAGTAGGGCTAGACAGGACAACCTCTGGGGCTACACCTTC

j_call: TRBJ1-1
v_call: TRBV9
clone_size: NA
d_call: NA
cdr3_aa: CASSVALSDTMNTEAFF
cdr3_nt: TGTGCCAGCAGCGTAGCGCTTTCGGACACAATGAACACTGAAGCTTTCTTT

j_call: TRBJ1-2
v_call: TRBV6-5
clone_size: NA
d_call: TRBD1
cdr3_aa: CASRSTGGVLGYTF
cdr3_nt: TGTGCCAGCAGATCGACAGGGGGCGTCCTTGGCTACACCTTC

j_call: TRBJ2-7
v_call: TRBV5-1
clone_size: NA
d_call: TRBD2
cdr3_aa: CASRSAGAGEQYF
cdr3_nt: TGCGCCAGCAGGTCAGCGGGAGCAGGCGAGCAGTACTTC

j_call: TRBJ1-2
v_call: TRBV2
clone_size: NA
d_call: TRBD1
cdr3_aa: CASRPGTGVSGYTF
cdr3_nt: TGTGCCAGCAGACCCGGGACAGGGGTCTCTGGCTACACCTTC

j_call: TRBJ2-2
v_call: TRBV7-9
clone_size: NA
d_call: NA
cdr3_aa: CASSLAGGRTGELFF
cdr3_nt: TGTGCCAGCAGCTTAGCAGGAGGGCGTACCGGGGAGCTGTTTTTT

j_call: TRBJ2-5
v_call: TRBV5-4
clone_size: NA
d_call: NA
cdr3_aa: CASSLEEIEETQYF
cdr3_nt: TGTGCCAGCAGCTTGGAAGAGATTGAAGAGACCCAGTACTTC

j_call: TRBJ2-7
v_call: TRBV19
clone_size: once
d_call: TRBD1
cdr3_aa: CASSIGQGNEQYF
cdr3_nt: TGTGCCAGTAGTATAGGACAGGGCAACGAGCAGTACTTC

j_call: TRBJ1-6
v_call: TRBV18
clone_size: NA
d_call: NA
cdr3_aa: CASSLQTGRYNSPLHF
cdr3_nt: TGTGCCAGCTCACTACAAACAGGGCGGTATAATTCACCCCTCCACTTT

j_call: TRBJ2-7
v_call: TRBV10-1
clone_size: NA
d_call: NA
cdr3_aa: CASSTGSSYEQYF
cdr3_nt: TGCGCCAGTTCTACAGGGAGCTCCTACGAGCAGTACTTC

j_call: TRBJ2-3
v_call: TRBV27
clone_size: NA
d_call: TRBD2
cdr3_aa: CASSLNWRGGQELPTDTQYF
cdr3_nt: TGTGCCAGCAGTTTAAATTGGCGGGGGGGCCAAGAGCTTCCCACAGATACGCAGTATTTT

j_call: TRBJ1-4
v_call: TRBV5-1
clone_size: NA
d_call: NA
cdr3_aa: CASSLVVQGSTNEKLFF
cdr3_nt: TGCGCCAGCAGCTTGGTGGTCCAGGGATCAACTAATGAAAAACTGTTTTTT

j_call: TRBJ2-7
v_call: TRBV28
clone_size: NA
d_call: NA
cdr3_aa: CASSLWEGGKYEQYF
cdr3_nt: TGTGCCAGCAGTCTCTGGGAGGGGGGGAAATACGAGCAGTACTTC

j_call: TRBJ1-4
v_call: TRBV7-9
clone_size: NA
d_call: TRBD1
cdr3_aa: CASSQGQGFNEKLFF
cdr3_nt: TGTGCCAGCAGTCAAGGACAGGGTTTCAATGAAAAACTGTTTTTT

j_call: TRBJ2-5
v_call: TRBV9
clone_size: NA
d_call: NA
cdr3_aa: CASSAKETQYF
cdr3_nt: TGTGCCAGCAGCGCTAAAGAGACCCAGTACTTC

j_call: TRBJ2-1
v_call: TRBV7-3
clone_size: NA
d_call: TRBD2
cdr3_aa: CASSPLAENEQFF
cdr3_nt: TGTGCCAGCAGCCCGCTAGCGGAAAATGAGCAGTTCTTC

j_call: TRBJ1-1
v_call: TRBV3-1/TRBV3-2
clone_size: NA
d_call: NA
cdr3_aa: CASSQVREITEAFF
cdr3_nt: TGTGCCAGCAGCCAAGTTCGGGAGATCACTGAAGCTTTCTTT

j_call: TRBJ2-2
v_call: TRBV11-3
clone_size: NA
d_call: TRBD2
cdr3_aa: CASSKGGSGGTGELFF
cdr3_nt: TGTGCCAGCAGCAAAGGCGGGAGTGGGGGCACCGGGGAGCTGTTTTTT

j_call: TRBJ1-4
v_call: TRBV7-6
clone_size: NA
d_call: NA
cdr3_aa: CASSFTFGGGEKLFF
cdr3_nt: TGTGCCAGCAGCTTCACATTTGGGGGGGGTGAAAAACTGTTTTTT

j_call: TRBJ1-1
v_call: TRBV27
clone_size: few
d_call: NA
cdr3_aa: CASSTATEAFF
cdr3_nt: TGTGCCAGCAGTACAGCCACTGAAGCTTTCTTT

j_call: TRBJ1-1
v_call: TRBV4-1
clone_size: NA
d_call: NA
cdr3_aa: CASRMNDGANTEAFF
cdr3_nt: TGCGCCAGCAGAATGAATGACGGAGCAAACACTGAAGCTTTCTTT

j_call: TRBJ1-5
v_call: TRBV5-5
clone_size: few
d_call: TRBD1
cdr3_aa: CASSSTWDRGRNQPQHF
cdr3_nt: TGTGCCAGCAGCTCCACATGGGACAGGGGCCGCAATCAGCCCCAGCATTTT

j_call: TRBJ2-2
v_call: TRBV18
clone_size: NA
d_call: NA
cdr3_aa: CASSQVHRANTGELFF
cdr3_nt: TGTGCCAGCTCCCAGGTTCACAGGGCGAACACCGGGGAGCTGTTTTTT

j_call: TRBJ2-5
v_call: TRBV7-8
clone_size: NA
d_call: TRBD1
cdr3_aa: CASSRGRTGKETQYF
cdr3_nt: TGTGCCAGCAGCCGAGGGAGGACAGGGAAAGAGACCCAGTACTTC

j_call: TRBJ2-5
v_call: TRBV4-3
clone_size: once
d_call: NA
cdr3_aa: CASSQLLGGQETQYF
cdr3_nt: TGCGCCAGCAGCCAACTCCTCGGTGGCCAAGAGACCCAGTACTTC

j_call: TRBJ1-2
v_call: TRBV5-1
clone_size: NA
d_call: TRBD1
cdr3_aa: CASSLLMNRGSNYGYTF
cdr3_nt: TGCGCCAGCAGCTTGTTAATGAACAGGGGTAGTAACTATGGCTACACCTTC

j_call: TRBJ2-3
v_call: TRBV9
clone_size: NA
d_call: TRBD2
cdr3_aa: CASSVVSGNSDTQYF
cdr3_nt: TGTGCCAGCAGCGTAGTTAGCGGGAACTCAGATACGCAGTATTTT

j_call: TRBJ2-6
v_call: TRBV2
clone_size: NA
d_call: NA
cdr3_aa: CASSEAAVSGANVLTF
cdr3_nt: TGTGCCAGCAGTGAAGCGGCAGTCTCTGGGGCCAACGTCCTGACTTTC

j_call: TRBJ2-7
v_call: TRBV7-9
clone_size: NA
d_call: NA
cdr3_aa: CASSRDSGEQYF
cdr3_nt: TGTGCCAGCAGCCGCGACTCGGGCGAGCAGTACTTC

j_call: TRBJ1-6
v_call: TRBV28
clone_size: NA
d_call: TRBD1
cdr3_aa: CASSFHRGSASF
cdr3_nt: TGTGCCAGCAGTTTCCACAGGGGGTCGGCGTCGTTT

j_call: TRBJ2-7
v_call: TRBV15
clone_size: NA
d_call: TRBD2
cdr3_aa: CATSRDLAVNLAEYF
cdr3_nt: TGTGCCACCAGCAGGGATCTAGCGGTGAACTTGGCAGAATACTTC